The text below deals with one TCR beta chain. Its antigen remains unknown. The sample originates from a study of vaccination effects on CD4 cells after COVID-19. Study-level information: Post-vaccine specimens arrived a median 72 days past the second dose. General observations from the study: Sampling in the study covered few convalescent patients and included no early post-infection timepoints.

Only in-frame clones appear in the TCRdb table, and some are missing; sequencing was by immunoSEQ multiplex PCR. Of roughly 71,000 clones listed, about 81% are singletons. CD4+ T cells specific for antigen were expanded with viral peptide pools by the ViraFEST assay before sequencing. When nine to ten days of culture had elapsed, CD4+ T cells were isolated. Every participant took two doses of the BNT162b2 or mRNA-1273 vaccine. Over 1.5 million PBMC per well were cultured with approximately 9.7 IU/ml IL-2 and around 9.4 ug/ml peptides. Days 3 and 7 were when half the medium was replaced with IL-2 medium. From germline, CDR1 is SGHRS and CDR2 YFSETQ. The junction had 7 bases not matched to a gene; V was cut back by 0 bases and J by 8 bases. The CDR3 length is 17 residues.

This TCR came from a human donor who received a COVID-19 vaccine. The material sequenced was CD4+ T cells from PBMCs cultured with HCoV-229E spike peptides, taken after COVID-19 vaccination. The chain is built from TRBV5-1 and TRBJ1-6; 11 bases match TRBD1. The CDR3 spells CASSLERTGGFHSPLHF. The CDR3 nucleotides read TGCGCCAGCAGCTTGGAAAGGACAGGGGGCTTTCATTCACCCCTCCACTTT.